Given below is one T cell receptor (beta chain) in context. The antigen this receptor binds is unknown. Base quality data are lacking; no much larger clone is found one base away. All donors were healthy Caucasians. The twin cohort comprised three pairs of female monozygotic twins, all aged roughly 18 to 30 years. CD4+ and CD8+ T cell populations were isolated with positive isolation kits from Invitrogen. Library prep was done by 5' RACE. The instrument given in TCRdb is Illumina HiSeq 2000. Template switching added a universal primer binding site, and the final cDNA carried a unique molecular identifier that allowed TCR cDNA molecules to be counted accurately. Specific primers in the conserved constant-segment region were used to synthesize first-strand cDNA for the TCR alpha and beta chains. Each cDNA library was double barcoded, with a SMART-Mk sample barcode plus Illumina barcodes, to control for contamination. TruSeq adapter sequences along with Illumina sample barcodes were introduced in two successive PCR steps. TCR alpha and beta cDNA libraries were sequenced on the Illumina HiSeq platform with custom primers. Per the authors' processing: Unique molecular identifiers were extracted from raw reads with MiGEC, and CDR3 positions were determined with MiXCR. For each individual, recombination models were inferred using an EM algorithm with the repgenHMM and IGoR tools. Shared clonotype analysis was performed with the tcR package in R, normalizing sharing by the product of cloneset sizes. Out-of-frame nonproductive sequences were analyzed to study raw recombination free of thymic and clonal selection effects. The public reads were reanalyzed by TCRdb: fastp trimming at Q25, MiXCR alignment, in-frame beta chains only. Each entry is one CDR3 protein sequence, shown with its most common DNA and genes. TCRdb's processing, not the study's, gives the V and J calls here. Recorded for this sample are a few hundred thousand distinct CDR3 sequences; roughly an eighth of them occurred a single time. The ten largest account for about 0.97% of the sample.

This specimen belongs to a study of identical twins (dated by TCRdb to the mid-2010s). Context from the whole study: To test whether fetal clonotypes persist, the study used deep sequencing on TCR alpha and beta repertoires from monozygotic twins, unrelated adults of various ages, and cord blood. To rule out contamination, replicate twin experiments were performed at different times with different library preparation protocols. The research as a whole found: Excess twin sharing in beta out-of-frame sequences was weaker because fewer shared sequences lowered the signal-to-noise ratio. Because the same donors could not be followed over many years, the conclusions depended on cross-sectional statistical analysis. In monozygotic twins, recombination models systematically underestimated out-of-frame TCR alpha sharing, but the models matched the sharing seen between unrelated individuals. Out-of-frame TCR alpha sequences shared between twins showed an excess of low generation-probability sequences compared with coincidental sharing between unrelated individuals. Invariant T cells such as MAIT and iNKT could partly confound zero-insertion analyses, though diverse VJ usage argued against this for most clonotypes. Abundant cord blood beta clonotypes carried fewer insertions; young adult naive repertoires showed a weaker similar trend, while memory repertoires showed none.

CDR1 and CDR2, per the germline V gene, are SGHRS and YFSETQ. From cysteine to phenylalanine, the CDR3 is 16 amino acids long. Of all the DNA, just the CDR3 is kept, 48 bases in frame from base 1. Germline trimming amounts to 1 base on V and 6 bases on J, with 6 as the count of junction bases outside the gene matches. These data were also filed under a second study, of yellow fever vaccine responses in identical twins. The second paper states: The authors reported that the T cell response to vaccination in identical twins appeared partly convergent and partly personalized. The study precisely tracked vaccine-responding T cell clones in identical twins.

The sequenced sample consisted of CD4+ T cells sorted from blood. This clonotype was obtained from a woman under 30 in good health. The chain employs TRBV5-1 and TRBJ2-2; the central 10 bases match TRBD2. The DNA reads TGCGCCAGCAGCTTGTCGGTAGCGGGAGGTCCCGGGGAGCTGTTTTTT. This is translated as CASSLSVAGGPGELFF.